This T cell receptor beta chain was retrieved from a study of blood T cell repertoires in COVID-19. Whole-study context: The United States, Italy and Spain supplied acute and convalescent COVID-19 samples. T cells, B-cell-depleted T cells, or PBMCs provided the cDNA or gDNA that served as material.

The germline V gene encodes CDR1 SGHRS and CDR2 YFSETQ. The CDR3 has 14 residues. V lost 0 bases, J lost 4 bases, and 10 bases lay in between. Per the original methods: Reference gene primer amplification yielded estimated nucleated cell counts. Some clones are missing from TCRdb's copy, which holds only in-frame ones; the method was immunoSEQ multiplex PCR. The DNA was the basis for D and trimming; V, J and clone size are from that table. Of fewer than 250,000 clones listed, 70% to 90% are singletons. The sequenced sample was peripheral blood. The rearrangement uses TRBV5-1 and TRBJ2-5; possibly TRBD2 for D (6 bases). This TCR was sampled from a man aged 35-49 years with acute or convalescent COVID-19. The CDR3 region is CASSLVAGLETQYF. CDR3 DNA: TGCGCCAGCAGCTTGGTGGCGGGGTTAGAGACCCAGTACTTC.